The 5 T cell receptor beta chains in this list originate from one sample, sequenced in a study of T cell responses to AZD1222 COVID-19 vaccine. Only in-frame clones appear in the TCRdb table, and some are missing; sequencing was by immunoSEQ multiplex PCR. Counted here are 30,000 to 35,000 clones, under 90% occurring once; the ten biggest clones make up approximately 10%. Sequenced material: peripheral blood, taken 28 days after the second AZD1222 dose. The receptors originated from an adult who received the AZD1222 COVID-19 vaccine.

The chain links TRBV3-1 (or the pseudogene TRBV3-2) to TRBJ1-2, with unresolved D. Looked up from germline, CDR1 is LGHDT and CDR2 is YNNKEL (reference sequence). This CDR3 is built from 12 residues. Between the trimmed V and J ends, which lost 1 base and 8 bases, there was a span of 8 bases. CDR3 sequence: CASSQGGEGYTF. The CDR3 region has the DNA TGTGCCAGCAGCCAAGGTGGGGAGGGCTACACCTTC.

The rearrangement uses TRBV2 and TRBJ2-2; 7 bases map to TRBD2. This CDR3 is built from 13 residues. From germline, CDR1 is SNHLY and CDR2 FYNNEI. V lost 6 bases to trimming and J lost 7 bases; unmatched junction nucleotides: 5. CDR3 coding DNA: TGTGCCAGCAGGATAGCGGGCGGCGGGGAGCTGTTTTTT. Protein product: CASRIAGGGELFF.

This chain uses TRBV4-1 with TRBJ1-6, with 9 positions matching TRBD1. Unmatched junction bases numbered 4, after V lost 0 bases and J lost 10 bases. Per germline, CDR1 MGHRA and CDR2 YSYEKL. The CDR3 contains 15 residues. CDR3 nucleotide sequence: TGCGCCAGCAGCCAAGATATTACAGGGGGCTCACCCCTCCACTTT. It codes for CASSQDITGGSPLHF.

CDR3: CAWSVNRNNSPLHF. The CDR3 bases are TGTGCCTGGAGTGTAAATCGTAATAATTCACCCCTCCACTTT. This rearrangement joins TRBV30 to TRBJ1-6; the D is unclear. CDR3 length equals 14 residues. Germline V gives CDR1 GTSNPN, CDR2 SVGIG (reference sequence). The V end was cut by 0 bases, the J end by 5 bases, with 8 bases between.

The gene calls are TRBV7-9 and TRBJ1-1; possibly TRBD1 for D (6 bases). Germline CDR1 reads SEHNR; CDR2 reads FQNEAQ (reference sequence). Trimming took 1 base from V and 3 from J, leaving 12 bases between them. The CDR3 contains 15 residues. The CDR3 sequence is CASSLGMGADTEAFF. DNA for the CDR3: TGTGCCAGCAGCTTAGGTATGGGGGCGGACACTGAAGCTTTCTTT.